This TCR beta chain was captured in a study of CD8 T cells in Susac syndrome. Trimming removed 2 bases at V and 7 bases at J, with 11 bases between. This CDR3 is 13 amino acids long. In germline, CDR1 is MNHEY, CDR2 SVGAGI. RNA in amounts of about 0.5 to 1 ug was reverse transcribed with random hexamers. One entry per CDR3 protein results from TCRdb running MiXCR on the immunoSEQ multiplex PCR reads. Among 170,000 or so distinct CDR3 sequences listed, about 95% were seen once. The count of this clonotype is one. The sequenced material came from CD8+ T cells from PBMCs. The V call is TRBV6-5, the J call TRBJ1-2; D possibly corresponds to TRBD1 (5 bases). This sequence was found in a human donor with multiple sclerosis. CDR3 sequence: CASSYQGSSGYTF. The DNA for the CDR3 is TGTGCCAGCAGTTACCAGGGAAGCAGTGGCTACACCTTC.